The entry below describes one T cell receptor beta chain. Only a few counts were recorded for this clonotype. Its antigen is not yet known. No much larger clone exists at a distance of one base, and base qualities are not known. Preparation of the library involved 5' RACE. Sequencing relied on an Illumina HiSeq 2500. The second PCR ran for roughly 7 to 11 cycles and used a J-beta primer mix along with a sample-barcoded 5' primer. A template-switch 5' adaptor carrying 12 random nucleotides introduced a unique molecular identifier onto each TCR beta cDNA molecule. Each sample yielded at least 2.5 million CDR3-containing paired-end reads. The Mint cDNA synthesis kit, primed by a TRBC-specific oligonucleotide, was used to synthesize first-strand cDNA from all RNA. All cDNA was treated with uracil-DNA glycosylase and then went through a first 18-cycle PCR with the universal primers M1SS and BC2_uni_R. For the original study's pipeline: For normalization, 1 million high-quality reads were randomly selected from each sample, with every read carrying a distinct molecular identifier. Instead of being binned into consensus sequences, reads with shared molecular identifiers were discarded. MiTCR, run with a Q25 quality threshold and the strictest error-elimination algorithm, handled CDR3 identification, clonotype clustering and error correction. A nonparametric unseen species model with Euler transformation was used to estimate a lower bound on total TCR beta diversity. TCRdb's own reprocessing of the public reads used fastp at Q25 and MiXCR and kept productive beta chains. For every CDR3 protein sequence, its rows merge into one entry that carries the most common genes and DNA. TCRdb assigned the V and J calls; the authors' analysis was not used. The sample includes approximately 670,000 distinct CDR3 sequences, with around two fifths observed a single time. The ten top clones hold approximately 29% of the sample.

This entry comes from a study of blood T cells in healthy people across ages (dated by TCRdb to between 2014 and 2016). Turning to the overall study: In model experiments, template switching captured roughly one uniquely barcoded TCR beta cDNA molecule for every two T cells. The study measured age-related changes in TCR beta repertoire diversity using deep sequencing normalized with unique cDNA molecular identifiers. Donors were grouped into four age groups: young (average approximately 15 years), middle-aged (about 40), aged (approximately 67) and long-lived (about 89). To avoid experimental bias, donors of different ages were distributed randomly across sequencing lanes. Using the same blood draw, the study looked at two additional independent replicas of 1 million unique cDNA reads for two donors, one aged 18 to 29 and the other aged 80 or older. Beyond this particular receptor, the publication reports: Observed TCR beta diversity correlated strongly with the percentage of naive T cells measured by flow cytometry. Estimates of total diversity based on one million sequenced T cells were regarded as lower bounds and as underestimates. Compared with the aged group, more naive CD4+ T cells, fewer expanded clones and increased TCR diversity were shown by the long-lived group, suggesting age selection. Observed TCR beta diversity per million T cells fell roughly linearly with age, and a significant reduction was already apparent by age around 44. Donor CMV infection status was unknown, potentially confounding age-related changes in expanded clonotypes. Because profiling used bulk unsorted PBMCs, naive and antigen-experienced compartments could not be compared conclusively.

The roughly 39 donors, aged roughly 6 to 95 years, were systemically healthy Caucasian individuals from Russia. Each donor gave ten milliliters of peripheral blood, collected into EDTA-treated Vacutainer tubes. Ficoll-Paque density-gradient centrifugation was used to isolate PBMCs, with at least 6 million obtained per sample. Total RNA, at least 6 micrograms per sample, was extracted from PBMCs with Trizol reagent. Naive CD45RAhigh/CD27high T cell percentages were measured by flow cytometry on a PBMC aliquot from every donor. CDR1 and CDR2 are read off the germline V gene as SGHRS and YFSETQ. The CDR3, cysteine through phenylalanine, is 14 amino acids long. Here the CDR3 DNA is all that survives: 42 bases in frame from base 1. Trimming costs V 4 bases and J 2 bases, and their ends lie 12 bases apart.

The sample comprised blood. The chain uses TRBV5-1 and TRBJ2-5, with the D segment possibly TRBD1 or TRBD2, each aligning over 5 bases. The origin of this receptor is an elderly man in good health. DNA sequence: TGCGCCAGCAGCATGGGGACCGGTCAAGAGACCCAGTACTTC. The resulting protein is CASSMGTGQETQYF.